The 20 T cell receptor beta chains presented below share a single source sample, sequenced in a study of beta chain features in type 1 diabetes. These receptors lack a known antigen. Of the isolated RNA, all was reverse transcribed, and so the sequenced material was expressed TCRB transcripts. The method was immunoSEQ multiplex PCR; TCRdb's version includes in-frame clones alone and lacks a portion of them. This sample has more than 100,000 clones, with over 25% found just once. Whole-study results and caveats: Moderate but significant shortening of TCRB CDR3s was recorded in all four CD4+ subsets from Type 1 diabetes patients.

The sequenced sample consisted of central memory CD4+ T cells from blood. All receptors derive from a woman between 18 and 29 years old with type 1 diabetes.

The sample holds a few counts of this clone. This rearrangement joins TRBV5-4 to TRBJ2-5; 7 nucleotides line up with TRBD1. V trimming: 2 bases; J trimming: 4 bases; junction bases outside the gene matches: 2. The CDR3 extends over 13 amino acids. Germline V gene data show CDR1 as SGHNT and CDR2 as YYREEE (reference sequence). The CDR3: CASSLQGSETQYF. CDR3 bases: TGTGCCAGCAGCTTACAGGGGTCAGAGACCCAGTACTTC.

This clone has more than one count but fewer than ten. This chain connects TRBV10-3 to TRBJ1-5; D is perhaps TRBD1 (5 bases). Per the germline V gene, CDR1 is ENHRY and CDR2 is SYGVKD. V shed 6 bases and J shed 4 bases, with 16 bases lying between them. This CDR3 is built from 15 residues. The CDR3 nucleotides read TGTGCCATCAGCCCTGGGGGGGGAGAGAATCAGCCCCAGCATTTT. Residues: CAISPGGGENQPQHF.

CDR3 sequence reads: CASSFGTRGDTQYF. CDR3 bases: TGTGCCAGCAGCTTCGGTACTAGAGGAGATACGCAGTATTTT. V usage is TRBV11-3 and J usage is TRBJ2-3, with TRBD2 as a possible D gene (5 bases). The germline gives CDR1 SGHNT, CDR2 YENEEA. Trimming took 3 bases from V and 5 from J, leaving 12 bases between them. The CDR3 is made up of 14 amino acids. Supplemented by reference TRBV11-3 and TRBJ2-3, the full variable domain reads EAGVVQSPRYKIIEKKQPVAFWCNPISGHNTLYWYLQNLGQGPELLIRYENEEAVDDSQLPKDRFSAERLKGVDSTLKIQPAELGDSAVYLCASSFGTRGDTQYFGPGTRLTVL.

The chain joins TRBV6-5 to TRBJ1-2; D perhaps matches TRBD1 (6 bases). Trimming took 2 bases from V and 4 from J, leaving 14 bases between them. Per the germline V gene, CDR1 is MNHEY and CDR2 is SVGAGI. This CDR3 is built from 15 residues. The chain's CDR3 is CASSYQTEGGYGYTF. Here the CDR3 DNA reads TGTGCCAGCAGTTACCAGACGGAAGGGGGCTATGGCTACACCTTC.

This clone occurred a few times. CDR3 coding DNA: TGTGCCAGTACCATGGCAGGGGGCGGTGACACCGGGGAGCTGTTTTTT. Translating it yields CASTMAGGGDTGELFF. The chain combines TRBV19 with TRBJ2-2; 8 positions agree with TRBD1. V gave up 7 bases and J gave up 3 bases; unmatched junction bases: 10. The germline CDR1 and CDR2 sequences are LNHDA and SQIVND (reference sequence). The CDR3 sequence is 16 residues long.

V is TRBV5-1 and J is TRBJ2-7, with 7 bases identical to TRBD2. Germline lookup yields CDR1 SGHRS and CDR2 YFSETQ. V was pared by 3 bases and J by 1 base, with 4 bases of the junction left unmatched. The CDR3 is 14 amino acids. The CDR3 reads CASSWGGGSYEQYF. The CDR3 DNA reads TGCGCCAGCAGCTGGGGCGGGGGATCCTACGAGCAGTACTTC.

About this clone: The germline gene is not matched at one end of the junction; a read error may be the cause. This rearrangement joins TRBV18 to TRBJ1-1; D gene uncertain. CDR3 length equals 12 residues. Germline V gene sequence: CDR1 KGHSH, CDR2 LQKENI. The CDR3 region is CASSPTEGLATF. CDR3 DNA sequence: TGTGCCAGCTCACCCACCGAGGGCCTAGCGACCTTT.

This clone came up a few times. J is TRBJ1-4 and V is TRBV7-8; D is unresolved. The CDR3 is made up of 13 amino acids. The V gene lost 3 bases and the J gene lost 8 bases, with 10 bases spanning the gap. CDR1 and CDR2 (germline): SGHVS, FQNEAQ. CDR3 nucleotides: TGTGCCAGCAGCTTCTTACACATAGAAAAACTGTTTTTT. It specifies CASSFLHIEKLFF.

The chain links TRBV2 to TRBJ2-2; D perhaps matches TRBD1 (6 bases). Between the trimmed V and J ends, which lost 6 bases and 5 bases, there was a span of 10 bases. CDR1 SNHLY and CDR2 FYNNEI come from the germline V gene. This CDR3 is 13 amino acids long. The CDR3 DNA follows: TGTGCCAGCAGCGTCGGACAGACCGGGGAGCTGTTTTTT. Amino acids: CASSVGQTGELFF.

This sequence joins TRBV7-2 and TRBJ2-3; D unclear. The ends were cut back, 4 bases at V and 1 base at J, with 3 bases in the middle. The CDR3 has 12 residues. Germline CDR1 and CDR2: SGHTA and FQGNSA. CDR3 in amino acids: CASSSGTDTQYF. DNA for the CDR3: TGTGCCAGCAGCTCAGGCACAGATACGCAGTATTTT.

V and J are TRBV30 and TRBJ1-3; the match to TRBD1 covers 7 bases. The CDR3 runs to 16 residues. Germline V gene lookup returns CDR1 GTSNPN and CDR2 SVGIG (reference sequence). V gave up 3 bases and J gave up 0 bases; unmatched junction bases: 8. The CDR3 spells CAWRSWGQLSGNTIYF. The CDR3 region has the DNA TGTGCCTGGAGATCCTGGGGACAGCTCTCTGGAAACACCATATATTTT.

This clone has only a few counts. This chain links TRBV7-2 with TRBJ1-5, with TRBD1 matching 10 bases. CDR3 length equals 16 residues. Unmatched junction bases numbered 0, after V lost 1 base and J lost 0 bases. Germline V gene sequence: CDR1 SGHTA, CDR2 FQGNSA. CDR3 amino acids: CASSLGDRGSNQPQHF. The CDR3, as DNA: TGTGCCAGCAGCTTAGGGGACAGGGGTAGCAATCAGCCCCAGCATTTT.

In its sample, this clone was seen a few times. The chain has TRBV5-1 and TRBJ2-3; TRBD2 might be the D (6 bases). The CDR3 runs 16 residues. With 4 bases removed from V and 5 bases from J, the gap between germline ends came to 20 bases. Germline V gene lookup returns CDR1 SGHRS and CDR2 YFSETQ. The CDR3 bases are TGCGCCAGCAGCCCGTCGTCGGGGACTCCAAAAGATACGCAGTATTTT. This sequence encodes CASSPSSGTPKDTQYF. The full variable domain, in which reference TRBV5-1 and TRBJ2-3 provide the parts outside the CDR3, is KAGVTQTPRYLIKTRGQQVTLSCSPISGHRSVSWYQQTPGQGLQFLFEYFSETQRNKGNFPGRFSGRQFSNSRSEMNVSTLELGDSALYLCASSPSSGTPKDTQYFGPGTRLTVL.

The sample holds a few counts of this clone. The rearrangement joins TRBV10-3 to TRBJ2-5; D may be TRBD1 (5 bases). The germline V gene has CDR1 ENHRY and CDR2 SYGVKD. V dropped 0 bases and J dropped 7 bases, with 6 bases sitting between them. The CDR3 loop spans 12 amino acids. The CDR3 region has the DNA TGTGCCATCAGTGAGTCGGGGCGGACCCAGTACTTC. Amino acid sequence: CAISESGRTQYF.

This clone was seen more than once but under ten times. The chain is built from TRBV4-2 and TRBJ2-3; D is unresolved. The CDR3 has 13 amino acids. V lost 1 base to trimming and J lost 3 bases, with 5 bases between them. The germline gives CDR1 LGHNA, CDR2 YNFKEQ. This CDR3 is CASSQVGTDTQYF. The CDR3 DNA follows: TGTGCCAGCAGCCAAGTCGGGACAGATACGCAGTATTTT.

The V gene is TRBV19, the J gene TRBJ2-2; maybe TRBD1 (6 bases). The length of the CDR3 is 15 residues. Trimming took 6 bases from V and 3 from J, leaving 14 bases between them. Germline V gives CDR1 LNHDA, CDR2 SQIVND (reference sequence). CDR3 DNA sequence: TGTGCCAGTAGCAATCTGAACAGGGACACCGGGGAGCTGTTTTTT. This sequence encodes CASSNLNRDTGELFF.

The chain recombines TRBV10-3 with TRBJ2-7; 11 bases align to TRBD1. The V and J ends lost 0 bases and 6 bases, in that order; junction bases with no gene match: 1. The CDR3 covers 14 residues. Germline CDR1 and CDR2: ENHRY and SYGVKD. The CDR3 DNA reads TGTGCCATCAGTGAGTCAGGGACAGGGGGCGAGCAGTACTTC. It encodes CAISESGTGGEQYF.

V is TRBV18 and J is TRBJ2-1, with 13 positions matching TRBD2. The CDR3 is made up of 17 amino acids. With V trimmed by 3 bases and J by 9 bases, 11 bases remained unmatched. Looked up from germline, CDR1 is KGHSH and CDR2 is LQKENI. The CDR3 loop reads CASSPLTGTSGISEQFF. CDR3 in DNA: TGTGCCAGCTCACCTTTAACCGGGACTAGCGGGATTAGTGAGCAGTTCTTC.

The V gene is TRBV5-1, the J gene TRBJ1-4, with D tentatively TRBD1 (6 bases). The CDR3 contains 14 residues. With 4 bases removed from V and 3 bases from J, the gap between germline ends came to 10 bases. Germline loops: CDR1 SGHRS, CDR2 YFSETQ. CDR3 nucleotides: TGCGCCAGCAGCCTCGGACAGTCTAATGAAAAACTGTTTTTT. As protein: CASSLGQSNEKLFF.

This clone was observed a handful of times. The gene calls are TRBV15 and TRBJ1-2; no reliable D call. Germline CDR1 LNHNV, CDR2 YYDKDF (reference sequence). The V end was cut by 0 bases, the J end by 8 bases, with 19 bases between. CDR3 length: 16 residues. CDR3 loop: CATSRDLDAREHGYTF. The DNA of the CDR3 is TGTGCCACCAGCAGAGATCTTGACGCTCGGGAACACGGCTACACCTTC. Together with reference TRBV15 and TRBJ1-2, the CDR3 gives the full variable domain: DAMVIQNPRYQVTQFGKPVTLSCSQTLNHNVMYWYQQKSSQAPKLLFHYYDKDFNNEADTPDNFQSRRPNTSFCFLDIRSPGLGDTAMYLCATSRDLDAREHGYTFGSGTRLTVV.